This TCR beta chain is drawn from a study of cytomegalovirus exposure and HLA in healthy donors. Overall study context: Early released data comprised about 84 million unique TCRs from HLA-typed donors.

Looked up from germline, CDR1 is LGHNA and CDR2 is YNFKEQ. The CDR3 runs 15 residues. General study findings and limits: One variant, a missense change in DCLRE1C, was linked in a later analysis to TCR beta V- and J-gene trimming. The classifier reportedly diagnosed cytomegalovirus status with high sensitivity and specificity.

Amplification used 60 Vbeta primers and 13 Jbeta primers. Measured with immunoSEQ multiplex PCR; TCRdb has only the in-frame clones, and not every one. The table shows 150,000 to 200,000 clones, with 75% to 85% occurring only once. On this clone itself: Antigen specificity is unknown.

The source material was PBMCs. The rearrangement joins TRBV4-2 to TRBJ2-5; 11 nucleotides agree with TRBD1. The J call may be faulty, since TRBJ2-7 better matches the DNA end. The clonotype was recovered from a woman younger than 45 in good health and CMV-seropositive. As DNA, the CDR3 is TGTGCCAGCAGCCACCCGGACAGGGGGCCCTACGAGCAGTACTTC. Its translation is CASSHPDRGPYEQYF.